These 27 T cell receptor beta chains were all obtained from the same sample, sequenced in a study of blood T cell repertoires in COVID-19. Libraries were prepared by immunoSEQ multiplex PCR; TCRdb keeps only in-frame clonotypes and omits some of them. This sample yields 280,000 or so clones, of which about 90% are seen a single time; roughly 2.9% belongs to the top ten. Sequenced: PBMCs or T cells enriched from blood (not recorded which). All receptors come from a woman between 45 and 65 years old who had been exposed to COVID-19.

CDR3 loop: CASSIERGQGMRSNQPQHF. The CDR3 nucleotides are TGTGCCAGTAGTATAGAGAGGGGACAGGGGATGAGAAGCAATCAGCCCCAGCATTTT. The J gene is TRBJ1-5, the V gene TRBV19; 10 nucleotides match TRBD1. The CDR3 is 19 amino acids. The V and J ends lost 0 bases and 1 base, in that order; junction bases with no gene match: 9. CDR1 and CDR2 (germline): LNHDA, SQIVND (reference sequence).

The rearrangement uses TRBV19 and TRBJ1-5; 10 bases map to TRBD1. CDR3 length equals 19 residues. Germline V gives CDR1 LNHDA, CDR2 SQIVND (reference sequence). With V trimmed by 4 bases and J by 2 bases, 14 bases remained unmatched. DNA for the CDR3: TGTGCCAGTAGTAAACAGACAGGGGGCCGGAGCCCGGGCAATCAGCCCCAGCATTTT. It encodes CASSKQTGGRSPGNQPQHF.

This clone was recorded a few times. This sequence joins TRBV28 and TRBJ2-7; TRBD1 might be the D (5 bases). Germline V lookup: CDR1 MDHEN, CDR2 SYDVKM. Deletions cut 3 bases from V and 4 bases from J, with 13 bases between. This CDR3 contains 14 residues. Here the CDR3 reads CASSLSQAPYEQYF. The CDR3 bases are TGTGCCAGCAGTTTGTCACAGGCACCTTACGAGCAGTACTTC.

J is TRBJ2-7 and V is TRBV18; D may be TRBD1 (6 bases). Between the trimmed V and J ends, which lost 4 bases and 3 bases, there was a span of 13 bases. This CDR3 has 14 residues. Germline assignment: CDR1 KGHSH and CDR2 LQKENI. The CDR3 coding sequence is TGTGCCAGCTCACTACGACAGGATGGCTACGAGCAGTACTTC. Its protein is CASSLRQDGYEQYF.

The gene calls are TRBV19 and TRBJ1-2, with 7 bases identical to TRBD1. Trimming took 7 bases from V and 9 from J; bases not matched to a gene: 14. Germline CDR1 and CDR2: LNHDA and SQIVND (reference sequence). The CDR3 consists of 14 residues. As DNA, the CDR3 is TGTGCCAGTACGTCGACCTTGCAGGGGGAGAGCTACACCTTC. Its translation is CASTSTLQGESYTF.

V and J are TRBV24-1 and TRBJ2-7; tentative D call: TRBD2 (6 bases). The CDR3 is 14 residues long. Deletions cut 3 bases from V and 2 bases from J, with 10 bases between. Germline assignment: CDR1 KGHDR and CDR2 SFDVKD. The DNA for the CDR3 is TGTGCCACCAGTGATGCGGGACGAACCTACGAGCAGTACTTC. Translating it yields CATSDAGRTYEQYF.

The rearrangement links TRBV11-2 to TRBJ1-1, with a weak D call TRBD1 (5 bases). This CDR3 contains 16 residues. Trimming took 1 base from V and 0 from J, leaving 12 bases between them. Germline loops: CDR1 SGHAT, CDR2 FQNNGV. The chain's CDR3 is CASSLAAGIVNTEAFF. CDR3 coding DNA: TGTGCCAGCAGCTTAGCGGCAGGGATTGTGAACACTGAAGCTTTCTTT. The variable domain in full, with the rest retrieved from reference TRBV11-2 and TRBJ1-1, is EAGVAQSPRYKIIEKRQSVAFWCNPISGHATLYWYQQILGQGPKLLIQFQNNGVVDDSQLPKDRFSAERLKGVDSTLKIQPAKLEDSAVYLCASSLAAGIVNTEAFFGQGTRLTVV.

This clone was detected once. This chain connects TRBV19 to TRBJ2-2; D call uncertain. V was cut by 3 bases and J by 0 bases, with 5 bases left in between. The CDR3 runs 14 residues. Per germline, CDR1 LNHDA and CDR2 SQIVND (reference sequence). CDR3 residues: CASSMRANTGELFF. The CDR3 coding sequence is TGTGCCAGTAGTATGCGTGCGAACACCGGGGAGCTGTTTTTT.

The chain has TRBV15 and TRBJ2-1, with D tentatively TRBD2 (7 bases). Trimming cost V 0 bases and J 8 bases, with 11 bases left between them. The CDR3 has 14 amino acids. Germline V gene sequence: CDR1 LNHNV, CDR2 YYDKDF (reference sequence). CDR3 protein: CATSRDEGGHEQFF. CDR3 bases: TGTGCCACCAGCAGAGATGAGGGGGGGCATGAGCAGTTCTTC.

This chain uses TRBV2 with TRBJ1-1; 7 bases line up with TRBD1. CDR1 is SNHLY and CDR2 is FYNNEI in the germline V gene. The CDR3 sequence is 13 residues long. The V segment lost 9 bases and the J segment 2 bases; nucleotides outside the gene matches: 6. CDR3 sequence: CARTRTGNTEAFF. The CDR3 bases are TGTGCCAGGACGCGGACAGGAAACACTGAAGCTTTCTTT.

V gene TRBV5-1 combines with J gene TRBJ1-1; weak D call: TRBD1 (6 bases). Germline assignment: CDR1 SGHRS and CDR2 YFSETQ. The CDR3 is 15 amino acids. V dropped 4 bases and J dropped 3 bases, with 16 bases sitting between them. Written as DNA, the CDR3 is TGCGCCAGCAGCCTGAACCTTAACAGGGACACTGAAGCTTTCTTT. Amino acids: CASSLNLNRDTEAFF.

This chain links TRBV19 with TRBJ2-7; TRBD1 is a possible D gene (6 bases). The germline V gene encodes CDR1 LNHDA and CDR2 SQIVND (reference sequence). This CDR3 has 16 amino acids. The ends were cut back, 2 bases at V and 1 base at J, with 15 bases in the middle. The CDR3 protein is CASSINFSGESYEQYF. DNA for the CDR3: TGTGCCAGTAGTATAAATTTCTCAGGGGAATCCTACGAGCAGTACTTC.

The gene calls are TRBV5-1 and TRBJ1-1; possible D gene TRBD1, 6 bases. Germline V gene data show CDR1 as SGHRS and CDR2 as YFSETQ. This CDR3 spans 15 amino acids. V was clipped by 3 bases and J by 2 bases, with 14 bases between them. The DNA for the CDR3 is TGCGCCAGCAGCTCCCATGGGACACTAAACACTGAAGCTTTCTTT. It codes for CASSSHGTLNTEAFF.

The chain carries TRBV9 and TRBJ2-5; perhaps TRBD2 as D (6 bases). The CDR3 consists of 16 residues. The V and J ends lost 3 bases and 2 bases respectively, with 17 bases between them. Germline V CDR1 and CDR2: SGDLS, YYNGEE. CDR3 region: CASSAGVGTSQETQYF. CDR3 nucleotides: TGTGCCAGCAGCGCCGGAGTTGGGACTTCGCAAGAGACCCAGTACTTC.

This clone was detected only once. The CDR3 DNA reads TGTGCCAGTAGAATGACAGGGGAGGCCTACGAGCAGTACTTC. This gives the protein CASRMTGEAYEQYF. The chain employs TRBV19 and TRBJ2-7; the match to TRBD1 covers 8 bases. Germline CDR1 LNHDA, CDR2 SQIVND (reference sequence). The CDR3 length is 14 residues. V was pared by 6 bases and J by 2 bases, with 6 bases of the junction left unmatched.

This sequence joins TRBV15 and TRBJ2-7; 7 bases line up with TRBD1. CDR1 LNHNV and CDR2 YYDKDF come from the germline V gene (reference sequence). Unmatched junction bases numbered 8, after V lost 2 bases and J lost 1 base. The length of the CDR3 is 16 residues. For the CDR3, the DNA is TGTGCCACCAGCAGATCTCGTTCAGGGGGTTCCTACGAGCAGTACTTC. This gives the protein CATSRSRSGGSYEQYF.

The rearrangement links TRBV28 to TRBJ2-2; no clear D gene. The CDR3 loop spans 15 amino acids. Germline V gene lookup returns CDR1 MDHEN and CDR2 SYDVKM. Trimming stripped 5 bases from V and 3 bases from J, with 13 bases between. The CDR3 is CASSESAGYTGELFF. The CDR3 nucleotides are TGTGCCAGCAGTGAGTCGGCAGGTTACACCGGGGAGCTGTTTTTT.

V is TRBV7-2 and J is TRBJ2-1, with 7 bases aligning to TRBD1. Germline V gene sequence: CDR1 SGHTA, CDR2 FQGNSA. With 5 bases clipped from V and 4 bases from J, the junction kept 8 bases outside the gene matches. The CDR3 has 15 amino acids. The CDR3 nucleotides read TGTGCCAGCAGCAGTGAAGCACAGGGGTACAATGAGCAGTTCTTC. Translating it yields CASSSEAQGYNEQFF.

The rearrangement links TRBV7-9 to TRBJ1-3; D might be TRBD1 (6 bases). In germline, CDR1 is SEHNR, CDR2 FQNEAQ (reference sequence). V was pared by 1 base and J by 0 bases, with 13 bases between. The CDR3 covers 17 residues. DNA for the CDR3: TGTGCCAGCAGCTTAGAAGGGGGTAAAAGCTCTGGAAACACCATATATTTT. This encodes CASSLEGGKSSGNTIYF.

This chain connects TRBV28 to TRBJ2-1; possibly TRBD2 for D (7 bases). This CDR3 region has 16 residues. Germline CDR1 and CDR2: MDHEN and SYDVKM. The germline V and J ends were trimmed by 5 bases and 2 bases, with 16 bases remaining between them. CDR3 amino acids: CASSPARGAAYNEQFF. The CDR3 bases are TGTGCCAGCAGTCCGGCCCGGGGGGCAGCCTACAATGAGCAGTTCTTC.

This rearrangement joins TRBV14 to TRBJ2-1, with D perhaps TRBD1 (6 bases). The CDR3 sequence is 16 residues long. Trimming removed 4 bases at V and 2 bases at J, with 15 bases between. CDR1 and CDR2 from the germline V gene are SGHDN and FVKESK. DNA for the CDR3: TGTGCCAGCAGCCTGAGTCAGGGGCGGGCCTACAATGAGCAGTTCTTC. This codes for CASSLSQGRAYNEQFF.

The chain recombines TRBV6-5 with TRBJ2-3; weak D call: TRBD2 (5 bases). V lost 6 bases, J lost 6 bases, and 13 bases lay in between. Germline CDR1 reads MNHEY; CDR2 reads SVGAGI. The CDR3 length is 13 residues. The CDR3 DNA follows: TGTGCCAGCAGCCACGCCGGCGGGGATACGCAGTATTTT. Translated, it gives CASSHAGGDTQYF.

The chain links TRBV3-1 (or the pseudogene TRBV3-2) to TRBJ2-3, with a tentative D call TRBD1 (6 bases). This CDR3 region has 14 residues. CDR1 and CDR2 (germline): LGHDT, YNNKEL (reference sequence). Trimming took 3 bases from V and 1 from J, leaving 8 bases between them. CDR3 in DNA: TGTGCCAGCAGCCAGGGACACGGCACAGATACGCAGTATTTT. Protein: CASSQGHGTDTQYF.

This chain uses TRBV7-2 with TRBJ2-1, with 7 bases lining up with TRBD2. The germline gives CDR1 SGHTA, CDR2 FQGNSA. V shed 5 bases, J shed 0 bases, and the junction held 1 base outside the gene matches. The CDR3 has 14 amino acids. As DNA, the CDR3 is TGTGCCAGCAGCGGGGGGGTCTCCTACAATGAGCAGTTCTTC. Translated, it gives CASSGGVSYNEQFF.

The J gene is TRBJ2-5, the V gene TRBV5-1, with D perhaps TRBD1 (5 bases). Germline CDR1 is SGHRS and CDR2 is YFSETQ. This CDR3 has 15 residues. V was trimmed by 0 bases and J by 4 bases, leaving 13 bases between them. Written as DNA, the CDR3 is TGCGCCAGCAGCTTGGCGACAGATCCGGGAGAGACCCAGTACTTC. It specifies CASSLATDPGETQYF.

The CDR3 loop is CASSSLATSTDTQYF. In DNA, the CDR3 is TGTGCCAGCAGTTCACTCGCGACTAGCACAGATACGCAGTATTTT. The chain joins TRBV27 to TRBJ2-3; D uncertain. V dropped 4 bases and J dropped 0 bases, with 11 bases sitting between them. The CDR3 covers 15 residues. CDR1 and CDR2 from the germline V gene are MNHEY and SMNVEV (reference sequence).

The chain employs TRBV28 and TRBJ2-7; a weak D match, TRBD2 (5 bases). The ends were cut back, 3 bases at V and 4 bases at J, with 19 bases in the middle. Germline CDR1 MDHEN, CDR2 SYDVKM. The CDR3 covers 16 residues. The CDR3 DNA sequence: TGTGCCAGCAGTTTTGGCGGGTCGGCCCCTCATTACGAGCAGTACTTC. Its protein product is CASSFGGSAPHYEQYF. Filled out from reference TRBV28 and TRBJ2-7, the complete variable domain reads DVKVTQSSRYLVKRTGEKVFLECVQDMDHENMFWYRQDPGLGLRLIYFSYDVKMKEKGDIPEGYSVSREKKERFSLILESASTNQTSMYLCASSFGGSAPHYEQYFGPGTRLTVT.